This TCR beta chain was sequenced during a study of Ad26.COV2.S vaccination and SARS-CoV-2 variants. Study in general: Donor was one of the participants in the Ad26.COV2.S arm of the COV1001 trial. Study-level results: There was a possibility that the TCR breadth and depth analyses underestimated total T cell responses. Similar non-spike TCR breadth was observed in recipients of vaccine and of placebo.

Only in-frame clones appear in the TCRdb table, and some are missing; sequencing was by immunoSEQ multiplex PCR. The table lists about 440,000 clones, around 90% of them singletons. The length of the CDR3 is 15 residues. J was trimmed by 12 bases and V by 2 bases; bases with no gene match: 11. Per germline, CDR1 ENHRY and CDR2 SYGVKD. Documented treatment: 15 to 20 received Ad26.COV2.S at low or high dose, single or two shots; 5 received placebo; per-sample allocation not given. Specimens were obtained on day 63 following the first vaccine or placebo injection. Of note for this clone: No antigen is known for it.

Sequencing was performed on peripheral blood, taken in a trial of Ad26.COV2.S vaccine versus placebo. The chain couples TRBV10-3 to TRBJ2-1, with 9 nucleotides matching TRBD2. This TCR came from a person aged 18-60 years who received the Ad26.COV2.S COVID-19 vaccine or a placebo. In DNA form, the CDR3 reads TGTGCCATCAGTGAGGATGGCGGGAGGGCCTTCGGGCAGTTCTTC. As protein: CAISEDGGRAFGQFF.